Listed below are T cell receptor beta chains from one sample, sequenced in a study of T cell repertoires in cytomegalovirus infection. TCRdb reprocessed the reads via MiXCR and lists one record per CDR3 protein. The table includes 450,000 to 650,000 distinct CDR3 sequences, approximately 26% detected once. Sequences were obtained from PBMCs. The receptors were gathered from a human donor in good health (CMV status not recorded). Some clones in this sample may be carry-over from other donors' samples. CDR3s include the opening cysteine and the closing phenylalanine or tryptophan.

cdr3_length: 19; v_call: TRBV11-2; cdr3_aa: CASSLSLLAGGPLTDTQYF
cdr3_length: 17; v_call: TRBV20-1; cdr3_aa: CSAEGLAGVPTTDTQYF
cdr3_length: 14; v_call: TRBV20-1; cdr3_aa: CSAREDYSNQPQHF
cdr3_length: 15; v_call: TRBV15; cdr3_aa: CATSRERPLGEKLFF
cdr3_length: 15; v_call: TRBV7-3; cdr3_aa: CASSYGTSATDTQYF
cdr3_length: 15; v_call: TRBV25-1; cdr3_aa: CASSANRATNYGYTF
cdr3_length: 12; v_call: TRBV10-3; cdr3_aa: CAISAGDEKLFF
cdr3_length: 16; v_call: TRBV4-3; cdr3_aa: CASSGSVGGLNEKLFF
cdr3_length: 20; v_call: TRBV11-2; cdr3_aa: CASSHPVGTIAESSYNEQFF
cdr3_length: 17; v_call: TRBV15; cdr3_aa: CATSRDSGPMGNQPQHF
cdr3_length: 16; v_call: TRBV7-9; cdr3_aa: CASSPELAGAYNEQFF
cdr3_length: 16; v_call: TRBV7-9; cdr3_aa: CASSLTSALTGDTQYF
cdr3_length: 15; v_call: TRBV11-2; cdr3_aa: CASSFRTGWQETQYF
cdr3_length: 16; v_call: TRBV6-1; cdr3_aa: CASSVQREGLVDTQYF
cdr3_length: 16; v_call: TRBV4-3; cdr3_aa: CASSQETSGSGDEQFF
cdr3_length: 19; v_call: TRBV6-5; cdr3_aa: CASSRRHPRQGKSQETQYF
cdr3_length: 12; v_call: TRBV19; cdr3_aa: CASRRGTGELFF
cdr3_length: 11; v_call: TRBV20-1; cdr3_aa: CSALWGETQYF
cdr3_length: 14; v_call: TRBV27; cdr3_aa: CASSLRPLNEKLFF
cdr3_length: 15; v_call: TRBV14; cdr3_aa: CASSNRGSSGNTIYF
cdr3_length: 16; v_call: TRBV7-2; cdr3_aa: CASSPDRIRWNTEAFF
cdr3_length: 18; v_call: TRBV6-2/TRBV6-3; cdr3_aa: CASSYSLDRAVMNTEAFF
cdr3_length: 15; v_call: TRBV11-2; cdr3_aa: CASSVVLASSYEQYF
cdr3_length: 17; v_call: TRBV12-3/TRBV12-4; cdr3_aa: CASSLGAPGQGNQPQHF
cdr3_length: 13; v_call: TRBV7-2; cdr3_aa: CASSPEGVGGYTF
cdr3_length: 18; v_call: TRBV6-5; cdr3_aa: CASGDRRDRGITNEKLFF